This T cell receptor beta chain was profiled in a study of T cell responses to AZD1222 COVID-19 vaccine. Study-level findings and limits: Spike-wide coverage was observed for vaccine-associated CD4 TCRs, with dominant responses at 160-218 and 743-854. Regions left unmutated in variants are reportedly the target of nearly half of spike-specific TCRs. Increases in Spike-specific TCR breadth and depth were seen after two AZD1222 doses.

Data came from immunoSEQ multiplex PCR; TCRdb stores just in-frame clones and leaves some out. The table has about 75,000 clones, about nine tenths seen once. Germline lookup yields CDR1 MNHEY and CDR2 SVGAGI. The CDR3 sequence is 15 residues long. V lost 6 bases, J lost 0 bases, and 5 bases stayed unmatched. A note on this clone: Its matching antigen is unknown.

The starting material was peripheral blood, obtained 28 days after the second AZD1222 dose. This receptor was identified in an adult who received the AZD1222 COVID-19 vaccine. The chain combines TRBV6-5 with TRBJ2-3; 8 nucleotides agree with TRBD1. This CDR3 reads CASSSYRGSTDTQYF. The DNA for the CDR3 is TGTGCCAGCAGCTCATACAGGGGGAGCACAGATACGCAGTATTTT.